The clone carrying this TCR beta chain was counted many times. Its matching antigen is unknown. This specimen belongs to a study of CD8 T cells in ankylosing spondylitis. Quantitative 5'-RACE with molecular barcodes generated TCR beta libraries. TCRdb reprocessed the 5' RACE reads via MiXCR and lists one record per CDR3 protein. This repertoire shows around 29,000 distinct CDR3 sequences, 5.3% found once; its top ten account for approximately 1.7%. V lost 7 bases, J lost 8 bases, and 19 bases lay in between. Germline loops: CDR1 SGDLS, CDR2 YYNGEE. The CDR3 totals 13 residues. Overall study findings and caveats: Reportedly, disease-linked clones are significantly enriched in ankylosing spondylitis patients' matched synovial fluid.

Specimen: blood, either unsorted or a sorted T cell fraction (not recorded which). This TCR derives from a female donor with ankylosing spondylitis or in good health (not recorded which). This chain links TRBV9 with TRBJ2-7, with D possibly TRBD2 on 6 matching bases. The CDR3 DNA sequence: TGTGCCAGCGGGGGACTCTCGAGTCCTAAGCAGTACTTC. It specifies CASGGLSSPKQYF.